These 3 T cell receptor beta chains were sequenced from one sample in a study of blood T cell repertoires in COVID-19 (dated by TCRdb to 2019 to 2021). The library came from the immunoSEQ multiplex PCR assay. Held by TCRdb, this immuneACCESS table contains in-frame sequences only and omits some clones. Under half of the omission traces to an unresolved V gene where checked; the cause of the rest is unknown. The sample profile shows a few hundred thousand clones; over 80% of them were found once. Jointly, the top ten make up approximately 9% of the sample. The sequencing sample was made of PBMCs or T cells enriched from blood (not recorded which). The origin of the receptors is a woman aged 18-29 years who had recovered from COVID-19.

The gene calls are TRBV5-5 and TRBJ1-3, with a possible D match to TRBD1 (6 bases). Trimming left V 5 bases short and J 2 bases short, with 17 bases between. The CDR3 is 16 residues long. The germline V gene has CDR1 SGHKS and CDR2 YYEKEE (reference sequence). As DNA, the CDR3 is TGTGCCAGCAGTAGAACCCCCCAGGGGCCTGGAAACACCATATATTTT. Protein: CASSRTPQGPGNTIYF. The whole variable domain, filled in from reference TRBV5-5 and TRBJ1-3, reads DAGVTQSPTHLIKTRGQQVTLRCSPISGHKSVSWYQQVLGQGPQFIFQYYEKEERGRGNFPDRFSARQFPNYSSELNVNALLLGDSALYLCASSRTPQGPGNTIYFGEGSWLTVV.

This chain connects TRBV29-1 to TRBJ2-3; 7 bases map to TRBD1. The CDR3 has 15 amino acids. The V and J ends lost 2 bases and 2 bases, in that order; junction bases with no gene match: 7. CDR1 SQVTM and CDR2 ANQGSEA come from the germline V gene. Here the CDR3 DNA reads TGCAGCGTTGAATTACAGGGGTTCATCACAGATACGCAGTATTTT. It is translated as CSVELQGFITDTQYF.

This chain links TRBV2 with TRBJ2-2, with 7 bases lining up with TRBD1. Germline V gives CDR1 SNHLY, CDR2 FYNNEI. The length of the CDR3 is 16 residues. With V trimmed by 9 bases and J by 1 base, 11 bases remained unmatched. CDR3 coding DNA: TGTGCCAGGAGGACAGGTTCTACTTTGAACACCGGGGAGCTGTTTTTT. It encodes CARRTGSTLNTGELFF.